This TCR beta chain was captured by sequencing in a study of beta chain features in type 1 diabetes. Study-wide points: Sequencing the cDNA could make cells with high TCR expression show up more than they should. The study left unresolved whether HLA type influences TCRB rearrangement. Patients with Type 1 diabetes showed moderately but significantly shorter TCRB CDR3s in all four CD4+ subsets.

This clone showed up just a few times. The antigen is undetermined. Germline loops: CDR1 LNHNV, CDR2 YYDKDF (reference sequence). This CDR3 has 18 residues. V dropped 0 bases and J dropped 4; count of bases not matched to a gene: 7. The entirety of the isolated RNA underwent reverse transcription, so expressed TCRB transcripts were sequenced. There were 3.4 million or so reads on average in the naive, central memory and regulatory T cell samples. TCRdb's copy holds only in-frame clones and misses some; the assay was immunoSEQ multiplex PCR. In the table there are under 850,000 clones, around an eighth of which are singletons.

The sample was naive CD4+ T cells from blood. The chain uses TRBV15 and TRBJ2-3, with 13 bases that match TRBD2. The sequence derives from a man in his late teens or twenties with type 1 diabetes. In DNA, the CDR3 is TGTGCCACCAGCAGAGAGACTAGCGGGGGGCTCGCCGCAGATACGCAGTATTTT. As protein: CATSRETSGGLAADTQYF.